The source of this TCR beta chain is a study of T cell changes during pregnancy in multiple sclerosis. The CDR3 loop spans 16 amino acids. The germline V gene encodes CDR1 LGHNT and CDR2 FRNRAP. V lost 0 bases and J 4 bases, leaving 12 bases between the germline ends. Only in-frame clones appear in the TCRdb table, and some are missing; sequencing was by immunoSEQ multiplex PCR. The table has approximately 60,000 clones, 90% to 95% seen once. This chain joins TRBV12-5 and TRBJ2-2, with D maybe TRBD2 (6 bases). The starting material was peripheral blood, obtained before pregnancy. The clonotype was recovered from a female donor with multiple sclerosis, enrolled in a pregnancy study. Here the CDR3 reads CASGLVPGGSTGELFF. For the CDR3, the DNA is TGTGCTAGTGGTTTGGTACCCGGGGGTTCCACCGGGGAGCTGTTTTTT.